The rows below give T cell receptor beta chains drawn from one sample of a study of OX40 agonist ivuxolimab in advanced cancers. The protocol was immunoSEQ multiplex PCR, while the TCRdb copy is restricted to in-frame clones and leaves out a portion. The table includes approximately 90,000 clones, approximately 90% detected once. Material: CD4+ or CD8+ T cells sorted from blood, obtained in a trial of the OX40 agonist ivuxolimab. The receptors stem from an adult with an advanced solid tumor such as melanoma, head and neck, liver or kidney cancer. The CDR3 runs from the conserved cysteine through the conserved F or W.

TRBJ2-4 | TRBV7-2 | CASSRPPRNIQYF
TRBJ2-3 | TRBV30 | CAGAGVLHTDTQYF
TRBJ2-1 | TRBV18 | CASSPQGAINEQFF
TRBJ2-7 | TRBV6-5 | CASSSPGPGGYEQYF
TRBJ1-5 | TRBV19 | CASSILPGQSSNQPQHF
TRBJ2-5 | TRBV7-9 | CATRSMDYQETQYF
TRBJ2-4 | TRBV4-3 | CASSQDAPLDIQYF
TRBJ1-6 | TRBV19 | CASSIGGDSPLHF
TRBJ1-1 | TRBV4-3 | CASSQAGTGFTEAFF
TRBJ1-5 | TRBV7-2 | CASSLGIQPQHF
TRBJ2-7 | TRBV6-1 | CASSELGQGPYEQYF
TRBJ2-3 | TRBV5-4 | CASSFHPGGSSTDTQYF
TRBJ2-5 | TRBV7-2 | CASSSRGGAGETQYF
TRBJ1-6 | TRBV30 | CAWMNSPNSPLHF
TRBJ2-5 | TRBV29-1 | CSVHQGAGKETQYF
TRBJ1-1 | TRBV5-6 | CASSLYGEAFF
TRBJ1-3 | TRBV6-6 | CASRDPGSSGNTIYF
TRBJ1-1 | TRBV7-9 | CASSLAAREAFF
TRBJ2-1 | TRBV7-2 | CASSLDSKSYNEQFF
TRBJ2-1 | TRBV10-2 | CASSLDRGHYNEQFF
TRBJ2-3 | TRBV29-1 | CSVEGGRGPATDTQYF
TRBJ2-5 | TRBV5-1 | CASSLGDRQETQYF
TRBJ1-2 | TRBV11-2 | CASSYTGSYGYTF
TRBJ1-3 | TRBV4-3 | CASSQEFQLWTGSGNTIYF
TRBJ1-4 | TRBV28 | CASSYPGQGREKLFF
TRBJ2-7 | TRBV6-5 | CASSPPRGGNEQYF
TRBJ1-1 | TRBV6-6 | CASRNRQNTEAFF
TRBJ2-7 | TRBV5-1 | CASTRDPGSSEQYF
TRBJ1-1 | TRBV30 | CAWGGGGNTEAFF
TRBJ2-7 | TRBV6-5 | CASFQGAGEQYF
TRBJ2-5 | TRBV14 | CASSHGGRKEETQYF
TRBJ1-1 | TRBV7-2 | CASSLDRVGAFF
TRBJ1-2 | TRBV5-1 | CASSRGASDYGYTF
TRBJ1-1 | TRBV5-4 | CASSTTGGEYTEAFF
TRBJ2-2 | TRBV5-1 | CASSFPEGETGELFF
TRBJ2-2 | TRBV6-5 | CASSWDRGVTGELFF
TRBJ2-5 | TRBV11-2 | CASRSNGRGETQYF
TRBJ2-2 | TRBV5-4 | CASSLSRITGELFF
TRBJ1-6 | TRBV5-1 | CASRKNPGTDNSPLHF
TRBJ1-2 | TRBV9 | CASSVAGGGYGYTF
TRBJ2-5 | TRBV7-2 | CASSPQGFQETQYF
TRBJ1-5 | TRBV30 | CAWSVWQGVNQPQHF
TRBJ1-1 | TRBV18 | CASYRGRGNTEAFF
TRBJ1-1 | TRBV7-8 | CASSLREWRGPDTEAFF
TRBJ2-2 | TRBV19 | CASRDMTRGNTGELFF
TRBJ2-3 | TRBV10-3 | CAISEVQGADTQYF
TRBJ1-1 | TRBV6-6 | CASSPLRNTEAFF
TRBJ2-7 | TRBV28 | CASRPGLAGYEQYF
TRBJ2-3 | TRBV18 | CASSPGQTRTDTQYF
TRBJ2-2 | TRBV19 | CASSFSQGARWTGELFF
TRBJ1-1 | TRBV28 | CASLSWRRGLNTEAFF
TRBJ1-6 | TRBV7-8 | CASSRNSPLHF
TRBJ2-7 | TRBV18 | CASSESPGQGNEQYF
TRBJ1-1 | TRBV28 | CASRIDLNTEAFF